The 18 T cell receptor beta chains reported below all come from one sample, sequenced in a study of T cell responses to AZD1222 COVID-19 vaccine. Clones were sequenced by immunoSEQ multiplex PCR, and TCRdb holds only the in-frame ones, with some missing. This table has 150,000 or so clones, roughly nine tenths appearing once. Sequenced material: peripheral blood, taken on day 0 of AZD1222 vaccination. These receptors all come from an adult in good health.

This sequence joins TRBV5-5 and TRBJ1-1; 12 nucleotides align to TRBD1. The ends lost 4 bases at V and 1 base at J; junction bases unmatched: 5. This CDR3 comprises 16 residues. Germline V gene sequence: CDR1 SGHKS, CDR2 YYEKEE (reference sequence). CDR3 sequence: CASSTGQGAGNTEAFF. In DNA form, the CDR3 reads TGTGCCAGCAGCACGGGACAGGGGGCGGGGAACACTGAAGCTTTCTTT.

The CDR3 region has the DNA TGTGCCAGCAGCTTGGAGCGGGGACGCACAGATACGCAGTATTTT. The encoded protein is CASSLERGRTDTQYF. The V and J genes are TRBV7-2 and TRBJ2-3; 7 nucleotides match TRBD2. V was pared by 3 bases and J by 1 base, with 4 bases of the junction left unmatched. The CDR3 contains 15 residues. Germline values: CDR1 SGHTA, CDR2 FQGNSA.

The chain joins TRBV5-1 to TRBJ1-1; D may be TRBD1 (5 bases). Germline V CDR1 and CDR2: SGHRS, YFSETQ. With 4 bases removed from V and 5 bases from J, the gap between germline ends came to 15 bases. This CDR3 spans 14 amino acids. This CDR3 reads CASSTGLSHTEAFF. The CDR3 DNA is TGCGCCAGCAGCACGGGACTCTCCCATACTGAAGCTTTCTTT.

The chain recombines TRBV6-5 with TRBJ1-1; no reliable D call. The CDR3 is made up of 14 amino acids. Germline loops: CDR1 MNHEY, CDR2 SVGAGI. V was pared by 5 bases and J by 0 bases, with 10 bases between. This CDR3 reads CASSLGRVNTEAFF. The CDR3 DNA sequence: TGTGCCAGCAGTCTTGGACGTGTGAACACTGAAGCTTTCTTT.

V gene TRBV3-1 (or the pseudogene TRBV3-2) combines with J gene TRBJ2-7; 7 nucleotides match TRBD2. The CDR3 spans 16 residues. Germline CDR1 reads LGHDT; CDR2 reads YNNKEL (reference sequence). V lost 4 bases to trimming and J lost 0 bases; unmatched junction nucleotides: 9. The CDR3 here is CASSRSSGGSSYEQYF. The CDR3 DNA sequence: TGTGCCAGCAGCCGATCCTCCGGGGGGAGCTCCTACGAGCAGTACTTC.

V usage is TRBV5-6 and J usage is TRBJ2-7; D is unclear. From germline, CDR1 is SGHDT and CDR2 YYEEEE. V was pared by 5 bases and J by 3 bases, with 12 bases between. This CDR3 has 13 amino acids. The CDR3 nucleotides read TGTGCCAGCAGTGGTGGAGTATTCTACGAGCAGTACTTC. Amino acid sequence: CASSGGVFYEQYF.

This clone was seen only once. The rearrangement joins TRBV18 to TRBJ2-1; 9 positions match TRBD2. Germline V lookup: CDR1 KGHSH, CDR2 LQKENI. This CDR3 contains 17 residues. The J segment lost 0 bases and the V segment lost 3 bases, leaving 6 bases of the junction unmatched. This CDR3 reads CASSPPGLASSYNEQFF. The CDR3 DNA reads TGTGCCAGCTCACCGCCGGGACTAGCTTCCTCCTACAATGAGCAGTTCTTC. The complete variable domain, with remaining parts taken from reference TRBV18 and TRBJ2-1, reads NAGVMQNPRHLVRRRGQEARLRCSPMKGHSHVYWYRQLPEEGLKFMVYLQKENIIDESGMPKERFSAEFPKEGPSILRIQQVVRGDSAAYFCASSPPGLASSYNEQFFGPGTRLTVL.

CDR3 sequence: CSAPSGRHF. CDR3 in DNA: TGCAGTGCTCCCTCGGGCAGACACTTT. This rearrangement joins TRBV20-1 to TRBJ1-6; D is undetermined. The germline V and J ends were trimmed by 5 bases and 19 bases, with 12 bases remaining between them. The length of the CDR3 is 9 residues. CDR1 is DFQATT, CDR2 SNEGSKA, per germline (reference sequence).

The count of this clone is one. The J gene is TRBJ2-7, the V gene TRBV6-1; possibly TRBD2 for D (6 bases). V was pared by 7 bases and J by 5 bases, with 18 bases between. The CDR3 extends over 14 amino acids. Looked up from germline, CDR1 is MNHNS and CDR2 is SASEGT. In DNA, the CDR3 is TGTGCCAGCAAATCGGGAGCGGGTCTCGACGAGCAGTACTTC. Amino acids: CASKSGAGLDEQYF.

This CDR3 is CASSSTGTYNSPLHF. Written as DNA, the CDR3 is TGTGCCAGCAGCTCGACCGGGACTTACAATTCACCCCTCCACTTT. V and J are TRBV7-2 and TRBJ1-6; D may be TRBD1 (5 bases). Germline CDR1 and CDR2: SGHTA and FQGNSA. Trimming cost V 4 bases and J 7 bases, with 14 bases left between them. The CDR3 is made up of 15 amino acids.

The chain uses TRBV4-2 and TRBJ1-6; tentative D call: TRBD1 (5 bases). V was trimmed by 10 bases and J by 0 bases, leaving 16 bases between them. Germline V gene data show CDR1 as LGHNA and CDR2 as YNFKEQ. The CDR3 runs to 16 residues. For the CDR3, the DNA is TGTGCCACCCGGGACTCCCTGAGCTCCTATAATTCACCCCTCCACTTT. This sequence encodes CATRDSLSSYNSPLHF.

The chain has TRBV19 and TRBJ2-7; no reliable D call. Trimming took 3 bases from V and 0 from J, leaving 12 bases between them. Germline V CDR1 and CDR2: LNHDA, SQIVND (reference sequence). The CDR3 totals 15 residues. The CDR3 reads CASSISALGSYEQYF. The CDR3 DNA is TGTGCCAGTAGTATCTCGGCCCTTGGCTCCTACGAGCAGTACTTC.

The CDR3 DNA reads TGTGCCAGCAGCTTGAGGGGGGCTGGAGTGAACACTGAAGCTTTCTTT. As protein: CASSLRGAGVNTEAFF. The V gene is TRBV7-8, the J gene TRBJ1-1; a possible D gene is TRBD1 (6 bases). Between the trimmed V and J ends, which lost 3 bases and 0 bases, there was a span of 14 bases. The germline CDR1 and CDR2 sequences are SGHVS and FQNEAQ. The CDR3 is 16 amino acids.

V usage is TRBV28 and J usage is TRBJ1-1; D is uncertain. The CDR3 contains 13 residues. V lost 5 bases and J 0 bases, leaving 7 bases between the germline ends. CDR1 MDHEN and CDR2 SYDVKM come from the germline V gene. The CDR3 DNA reads as TGTGCCAGCAGTCTACCAATGAACACTGAAGCTTTCTTT. Amino acid sequence: CASSLPMNTEAFF.

The chain employs TRBV23-1 and TRBJ1-3, with D perhaps TRBD1 (6 bases). TRBV23-1 is known as an ORF, though its function is uncertain. Trimming stripped 2 bases from V and 1 base from J, with 27 bases between. This CDR3 is 21 amino acids long. The CDR3 sequence: CASSQPADILQGMKSGNTIYF. The CDR3 DNA sequence: TGCGCCAGCAGTCAACCCGCTGACATTTTACAGGGTATGAAATCTGGAAACACCATATATTTT.

This chain connects TRBV7-2 to TRBJ2-3; 8 bases match TRBD2. Germline assignment: CDR1 SGHTA and CDR2 FQGNSA. J was trimmed by 5 bases and V by 5 bases; bases with no gene match: 12. The CDR3 sequence is 16 residues long. In nucleotides, the CDR3 is TGTGCCAGCAGCAGGGACCCGGGAGGGCCGAGAGATACGCAGTATTTT. Translating gives CASSRDPGGPRDTQYF.

The gene calls are TRBV18 and TRBJ1-3; D is ambiguous. The germline gives CDR1 KGHSH, CDR2 LQKENI. The CDR3 extends over 14 amino acids. V lost 2 bases and J 4 bases, leaving 9 bases between the germline ends. DNA for the CDR3: TGTGCCAGCTCACCAGGAGGCCTGGGAAACACCATATATTTT. This sequence encodes CASSPGGLGNTIYF.

This chain connects TRBV5-1 to TRBJ1-6; D unclear. Germline loops: CDR1 SGHRS, CDR2 YFSETQ. The CDR3 loop spans 16 amino acids. Trimming stripped 1 base from V and 0 bases from J, with 8 bases between. CDR3 DNA: TGCGCCAGCAGCTTGACTGCGAGCTCCTATAATTCACCCCTCCACTTT. It is translated as CASSLTASSYNSPLHF.